Listed below are T cell receptor beta chains from one sample, sequenced in a study of blood T cell repertoires in COVID-19. Repertoires were generated with immunoSEQ multiplex PCR, while TCRdb's copy carries only in-frame clones and drops some. The sample has about 440,000 clones, about 91% seen once. The sequenced sample consisted of peripheral blood. These receptors came from a woman in her forties or fifties with COVID-19, enrolled during active disease. Both conserved end residues are part of each CDR3. D genes are given only for firm matches. The size field is filled for only some rows; it gives once, few, many or a size class.

j_gene: TRBJ1-4; v_gene: TRBV5-1; d_gene: -; abundance: -; CDR3nt: TGCGCCAGCAGCTTGGCCGGACAGCCAACTAATGAAAAACTGTTTTTT; CDR3aa: CASSLAGQPTNEKLFF
j_gene: TRBJ2-3; v_gene: TRBV12-3/TRBV12-4; d_gene: -; abundance: -; CDR3nt: TGTGCCAGCAACCCGGGGGAGGCAGATACGCAGTATTTT; CDR3aa: CASNPGEADTQYF
j_gene: TRBJ1-2; v_gene: TRBV5-5; d_gene: -; abundance: -; CDR3nt: TGTGCCAGCAGCCCCGGCCCGAGGGATGGCTACACCTTC; CDR3aa: CASSPGPRDGYTF
j_gene: TRBJ1-5; v_gene: TRBV2; d_gene: -; abundance: few; CDR3nt: TGTGCCAGCAGTCCCTCAGGCCGCCAGCCCCAGCATTTT; CDR3aa: CASSPSGRQPQHF
j_gene: TRBJ1-4; v_gene: TRBV2; d_gene: TRBD1; abundance: -; CDR3nt: TGTGCCAGCCAGGGACAGGGTTTAGGAAAACTGTTTTTT; CDR3aa: CASQGQGLGKLFF
j_gene: TRBJ2-7; v_gene: TRBV2; d_gene: -; abundance: -; CDR3nt: TGTGCCAGCAGCTACGGAGGGTACGAGCAGTACTTC; CDR3aa: CASSYGGYEQYF
j_gene: TRBJ1-1; v_gene: TRBV18; d_gene: TRBD1; abundance: -; CDR3nt: TGTGCCAGCTCACCACAGACAGGGTTGGGGACTGAAGCTTTCTTT; CDR3aa: CASSPQTGLGTEAFF
j_gene: TRBJ1-5; v_gene: TRBV30; d_gene: -; abundance: -; CDR3nt: TGTGCCTGGAGTGTAGCGGGTACTAATCAGCCCCAGCATTTT; CDR3aa: CAWSVAGTNQPQHF
j_gene: TRBJ1-1; v_gene: TRBV9; d_gene: TRBD1; abundance: -; CDR3nt: TGTGCCAGCAGCGTAGGAGTTACAGGGGGTATGAACACTGAAGCTTTCTTT; CDR3aa: CASSVGVTGGMNTEAFF
j_gene: TRBJ1-1; v_gene: TRBV24-1; d_gene: TRBD1; abundance: -; CDR3nt: TGTGCCACCAGTGATTTGTACCGTTACAGGGGGCAGCCCTTTCCCGCGGGCACTGAAGCTTTCTTT; CDR3aa: CATSDLYRYRGQPFPAGTEAFF
j_gene: TRBJ1-5; v_gene: TRBV4-2; d_gene: TRBD1; abundance: -; CDR3nt: TGTGCCAGCAGCCCTGGGACAGGGGAGTTCCCAGGCAATCAGCCCCAGCATTTT; CDR3aa: CASSPGTGEFPGNQPQHF
j_gene: TRBJ2-5; v_gene: TRBV24-1; d_gene: -; abundance: few; CDR3nt: TGTGCCACCAGTGACGATCCTACAGAAGAGACCCAGTACTTC; CDR3aa: CATSDDPTEETQYF
j_gene: TRBJ1-2; v_gene: TRBV19; d_gene: -; abundance: -; CDR3nt: TGTGCCAGTAGTATTGGACCGGGGGAGAGCTATGGCTACACCTTC; CDR3aa: CASSIGPGESYGYTF
j_gene: TRBJ1-2; v_gene: TRBV28; d_gene: TRBD1; abundance: -; CDR3nt: TGTGCCAGCAGTGGCCCAGGGACAGGGGAAGGCTACACCTTC; CDR3aa: CASSGPGTGEGYTF
j_gene: TRBJ2-3; v_gene: TRBV9; d_gene: -; abundance: -; CDR3nt: TGTGCCAGCACGACCTCGGGGGAGCGCACAGATACGCAGTATTTT; CDR3aa: CASTTSGERTDTQYF
j_gene: TRBJ1-4; v_gene: TRBV27; d_gene: -; abundance: -; CDR3nt: TGTGCCAGCAGTTTACAAGGCAGGGTGAAGGAAAAACTGTTTTTT; CDR3aa: CASSLQGRVKEKLFF
j_gene: TRBJ2-5; v_gene: TRBV18; d_gene: -; abundance: -; CDR3nt: TGTGCCAGCTCACCAAACGGACTCCAAGAGACCCAGTACTTC; CDR3aa: CASSPNGLQETQYF
j_gene: TRBJ2-5; v_gene: TRBV25-1; d_gene: TRBD2; abundance: -; CDR3nt: TGTGCCAGCAGTGAATCAACGGGGACGGGGGGGACCCAGTACTTC; CDR3aa: CASSESTGTGGTQYF
j_gene: TRBJ1-6; v_gene: TRBV24-1; d_gene: -; abundance: -; CDR3nt: TGTGCCACCAGTGATCCGACAGAACCCTATTCACCCCTCCACTTT; CDR3aa: CATSDPTEPYSPLHF
j_gene: TRBJ2-3; v_gene: TRBV5-4; d_gene: TRBD2; abundance: -; CDR3nt: TGTGCCGCCGGGAGCGGGGGGGCAGCCGATACGCAGTATTTT; CDR3aa: CAAGSGGAADTQYF